This T cell receptor beta chain was identified during a study of OX40 agonist ivuxolimab in advanced cancers. The V gene end was trimmed by 6 bases and the J gene end by 3 bases; junction bases not matched to a gene: 11. CDR1 is LNHDA and CDR2 is SQIVND in the germline V gene (reference sequence). The CDR3 extends over 16 amino acids. This table comes from immunoSEQ multiplex PCR, and its TCRdb copy is limited to in-frame clones, with some not included. Among about 30,000 clones, approximately 80% were seen once, and the ten largest hold about 29%. The material was CD4+ or CD8+ T cells sorted from blood, obtained in a trial of the OX40 agonist ivuxolimab. The sequence was obtained from an adult with an advanced solid tumor such as melanoma, head and neck, liver or kidney cancer. This chain links TRBV19 with TRBJ1-5, with 7 bases lining up with TRBD1. In DNA, the CDR3 is TGTGCCAGTAGCCATACCACAGGGGCGGCCAATCAGCCCCAGCATTTT. Translated, it gives CASSHTTGAANQPQHF. Variable domain in full (rest from reference TRBV19 and TRBJ1-5): DGGITQSPKYLFRKEGQNVTLSCEQNLNHDAMYWYRQDPGQGLRLIYYSQIVNDFQKGDIAEGYSVSREKKESFPLTVTSAQKNPTAFYLCASSHTTGAANQPQHFGDGTRLSIL.